The sequence of this T cell receptor beta chain was determined in a study of T cells after posttransplantation cyclophosphamide. The V gene's germline CDR1 is SGHTA and CDR2 FQGNSA. With 1 base removed from V and 7 bases from J, the gap between germline ends came to 8 bases. This CDR3 has 14 residues. This clone has only a few counts. This table comes from immunoSEQ multiplex PCR, and its TCRdb copy is limited to in-frame clones, with some not included. The sample counts approximately 31,000 clones, none seen once; the ten largest own around 4.8%. The chain uses TRBV7-2 and TRBJ1-6; possible D gene TRBD1, 5 bases. The sequenced sample was PBMCs. The sequence was obtained from a woman aged 25 to 39 in good health and a related stem cell transplant donor. In DNA form, the CDR3 reads TGTGCCAGCAGCTTAGGACAGAAGAATTCACCCCTCCACTTT. Encoded protein: CASSLGQKNSPLHF.